This T cell receptor beta chain was sequenced during a study of PD-L1 blockade in urothelial cancer. About the research overall: Patients started atezolizumab around 2014, 1,200 mg intravenously every 3 weeks. Blood was subjected to analysis at 3 weeks (second dose) and 6 weeks following treatment start.

Synthetically made TCR analog templates were put into each PCR as spikes. Profiled with immunoSEQ multiplex PCR; TCRdb holds only in-frame clones, not every one. The data contain tens of thousands of clones, 75% to 95% of them singletons. Diagnoses among patients were locally advanced or metastatic urothelial carcinoma. Trimming at V came to 0 bases and at J to 4 bases, leaving 22 bases not matched to a gene. The CDR3 spans 22 residues. The V gene's germline CDR1 is MGHRA and CDR2 YSYEKL. Sequences were derived from PBMCs, sampled around atezolizumab (anti-PD-L1) treatment. This sequence joins TRBV4-1 and TRBJ1-3, with 9 nucleotides matching TRBD1. This clonotype originated in an older man with urothelial cancer. The CDR3 loop is CASSQDIPRTGTGTSEGNTIYF. CDR3 DNA: TGCGCCAGCAGCCAAGATATTCCCCGTACCGGGACAGGGACATCGGAGGGAAACACCATATATTTT.